The 10 T cell receptor beta chains below come from one sample, sequenced in a study of blood T cell repertoires in COVID-19. The table came from immunoSEQ multiplex PCR; TCRdb's copy has only in-frame clones and leaves some out. The data show around 25,000 clones, 91% seen once. Sequenced sample: peripheral blood. The receptors were sampled from a human donor with active COVID-19. The donor label of this sample is uncertain.

This clone was picked up one time. This chain uses TRBV2 with TRBJ2-2, with 9 bases lining up with TRBD2. CDR1 is SNHLY and CDR2 is FYNNEI in the germline V gene. This CDR3 region has 16 residues. V was clipped by 5 bases and J by 7 bases; unmatched bases: 11. The CDR3 sequence: CASSKGTSGYIGELFF. The CDR3 coding sequence is TGTGCCAGCAGTAAGGGAACTAGCGGGTACATCGGGGAGCTGTTTTTT. Combining the CDR3 with reference TRBV2 and TRBJ2-2 gives the whole variable domain EPEVTQTPSHQVTQMGQEVILRCVPISNHLYFYWYRQILGQKVEFLVSFYNNEISEKSEIFDDQFSVERPDGSNFTLKIRSTKLEDSAMYFCASSKGTSGYIGELFFGEGSRLTVL.

This chain links TRBV5-4 with TRBJ2-7; a weak D match, TRBD1 (5 bases). Germline loops: CDR1 SGHNT, CDR2 YYREEE (reference sequence). Trimming stripped 1 base from V and 5 bases from J, with 10 bases between. The CDR3 has 13 residues. The CDR3 nucleotides are TGTGCCAGCAGCTTGCAGGGTATGGACGAGCAGTACTTC. Its translation is CASSLQGMDEQYF.

The chain couples TRBV30 to TRBJ2-5; D is perhaps TRBD2 (6 bases). Germline CDR1 GTSNPN, CDR2 SVGIG (reference sequence). This CDR3 is built from 12 residues. CDR3 bases: TGTGCTCGGAAGGGTAGCGGCGAGACCCAGTACTTC. Translated, it gives CARKGSGETQYF.

The rearrangement uses TRBV19 and TRBJ2-3, with 9 bases matching TRBD2. J gave up 1 base and V 9 bases, and 8 bases lay outside the gene matches. The CDR3 sequence is 15 residues long. Germline V gene sequence: CDR1 LNHDA, CDR2 SQIVND (reference sequence). The CDR3 loop reads CASSVTSGGTDTQYF. The CDR3 DNA follows: TGTGCCAGCAGCGTGACTAGCGGTGGCACAGATACGCAGTATTTT.

The chain is built from TRBV5-1 and TRBJ2-7; a weak D match, TRBD2 (6 bases). The CDR3 runs 14 residues. Germline V gives CDR1 SGHRS, CDR2 YFSETQ. The V gene lost 3 bases and the J gene lost 4 bases, with 14 bases spanning the gap. DNA for the CDR3: TGCGCCAGCAGCTGGGGGGACGGCCGATACGAGCAGTACTTC. Protein: CASSWGDGRYEQYF.

Turning to this clone: The sample holds other DNA sequences that translate to the same CDR3. V gene TRBV7-3 combines with J gene TRBJ2-3, with 8 nucleotides matching TRBD2. CDR3 length equals 15 residues. Trimming cost V 2 bases and J 0 bases; bases outside gene matches: 1. Germline CDR1 SGHTA, CDR2 FQGTGA. CDR3 DNA sequence: TGTGCCAGCAGCTTAGCGGGGGGTAGCACAGATACGCAGTATTTT. Translating it yields CASSLAGGSTDTQYF. Variable domain in full (rest from reference TRBV7-3 and TRBJ2-3): GAGVSQTPSNKVTEKGKYVELRCDPISGHTALYWYRQSLGQGPEFLIYFQGTGAADDSGLPNDRFFAVRPEGSVSTLKIQRTERGDSAVYLCASSLAGGSTDTQYFGPGTRLTVL.

This clone has a single count. V is TRBV7-8 and J is TRBJ2-3, with TRBD2 as a possible D gene (6 bases). This CDR3 has 11 residues. Germline CDR1 and CDR2: SGHVS and FQNEAQ. The V gene lost 5 bases and the J gene lost 13 bases, with 13 bases spanning the gap. The DNA for the CDR3 is TGTGCCAGCAGCCTTAGCGGATCGAAGTATTTT. Protein: CASSLSGSKYF.

V gene TRBV13 combines with J gene TRBJ1-2; D gene unclear. V was clipped by 5 bases and J by 4 bases, with 17 bases between them. Germline CDR1 reads PRHDT; CDR2 reads FYEKMQ (reference sequence). The CDR3 totals 15 residues. The CDR3 here is CASSLPGEKAYGYTF. CDR3 DNA: TGTGCCAGCAGCCTTCCCGGGGAGAAAGCCTATGGCTACACCTTC. The full variable domain, in which reference TRBV13 and TRBJ1-2 provide the parts outside the CDR3, is AAGVIQSPRHLIKEKRETATLKCYPIPRHDTVYWYQQGPGQDPQFLISFYEKMQSDKGSIPDRFSAQQFSDYHSELNMSSLELGDSALYFCASSLPGEKAYGYTFGSGTRLTVV.

CDR3 sequence: CASSEAGGLNEQFF. The CDR3 DNA reads TGTGCCAGCAGTGAAGCGGGGGGGCTTAATGAGCAGTTCTTC. The V gene is TRBV25-1, the J gene TRBJ2-1; 9 bases align to TRBD2. Germline assignment: CDR1 MGHDK and CDR2 SYGVNS. Trimming cost V 2 bases and J 7 bases; bases outside gene matches: 3. CDR3 length equals 14 residues.

This clone was seen only once. J is TRBJ2-1 and V is TRBV28, with D perhaps matching TRBD2 (6 bases). The CDR3 spans 16 residues. The germline V and J ends were trimmed by 4 bases and 0 bases, with 13 bases remaining between them. CDR1 is MDHEN and CDR2 is SYDVKM in the germline V gene. The CDR3 loop reads CASSSRWRDSYNEQFF. In DNA form, the CDR3 reads TGTGCCAGCAGTTCCCGCTGGCGGGACTCCTACAATGAGCAGTTCTTC.